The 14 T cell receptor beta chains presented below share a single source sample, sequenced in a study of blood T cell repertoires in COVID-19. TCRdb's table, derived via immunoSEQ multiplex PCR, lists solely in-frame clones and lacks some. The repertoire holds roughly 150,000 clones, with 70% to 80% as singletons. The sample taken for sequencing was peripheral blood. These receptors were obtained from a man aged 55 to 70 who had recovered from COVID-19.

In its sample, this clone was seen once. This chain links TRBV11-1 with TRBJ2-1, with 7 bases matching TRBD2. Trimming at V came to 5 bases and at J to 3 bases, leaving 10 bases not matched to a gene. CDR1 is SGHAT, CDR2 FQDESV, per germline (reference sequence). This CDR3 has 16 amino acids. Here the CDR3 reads CASSPGLADYYNEQFF. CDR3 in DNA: TGTGCCAGCAGCCCCGGTCTAGCGGATTACTACAATGAGCAGTTCTTC.

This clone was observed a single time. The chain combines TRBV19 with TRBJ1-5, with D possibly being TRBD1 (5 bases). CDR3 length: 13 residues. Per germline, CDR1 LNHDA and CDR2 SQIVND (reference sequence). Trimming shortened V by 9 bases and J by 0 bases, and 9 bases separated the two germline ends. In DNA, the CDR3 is TGTGCCAGCCAGGACATTAGCAATCAGCCCCAGCATTTT. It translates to CASQDISNQPQHF.

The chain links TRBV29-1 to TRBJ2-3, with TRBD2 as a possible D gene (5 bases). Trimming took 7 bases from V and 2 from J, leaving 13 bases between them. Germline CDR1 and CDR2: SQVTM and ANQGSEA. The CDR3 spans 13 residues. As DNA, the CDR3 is TGCAGCGCTGATACCCGGGACACAGATACGCAGTATTTT. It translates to CSADTRDTDTQYF.

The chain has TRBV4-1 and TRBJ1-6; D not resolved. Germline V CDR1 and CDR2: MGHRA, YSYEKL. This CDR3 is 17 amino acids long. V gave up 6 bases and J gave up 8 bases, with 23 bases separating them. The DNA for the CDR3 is TGCGCCAGCAGTCCTTCCCTGGGCGGAGGGCTGGATTCACCCCTCCACTTT. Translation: CASSPSLGGGLDSPLHF.

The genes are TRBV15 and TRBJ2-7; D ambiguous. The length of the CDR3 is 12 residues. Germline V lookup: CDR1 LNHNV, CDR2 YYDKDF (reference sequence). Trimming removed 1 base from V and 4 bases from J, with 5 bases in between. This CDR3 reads CATSRAPYEQYF. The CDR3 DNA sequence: TGTGCCACCAGCAGAGCTCCGTACGAGCAGTACTTC.

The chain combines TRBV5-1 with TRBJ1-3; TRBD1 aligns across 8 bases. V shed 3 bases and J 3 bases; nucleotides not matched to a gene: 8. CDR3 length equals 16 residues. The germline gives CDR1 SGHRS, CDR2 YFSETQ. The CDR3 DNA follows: TGCGCCAGCAGCTGGGCGACAGGGGATAGTGGAAACACCATATATTTT. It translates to CASSWATGDSGNTIYF.

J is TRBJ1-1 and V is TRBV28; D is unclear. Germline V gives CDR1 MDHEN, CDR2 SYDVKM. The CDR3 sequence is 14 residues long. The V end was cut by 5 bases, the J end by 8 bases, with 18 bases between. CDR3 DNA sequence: TGTGCCAGCAGTCCCCATCATCAGGAAACCGAAGCTTTCTTT. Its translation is CASSPHHQETEAFF.

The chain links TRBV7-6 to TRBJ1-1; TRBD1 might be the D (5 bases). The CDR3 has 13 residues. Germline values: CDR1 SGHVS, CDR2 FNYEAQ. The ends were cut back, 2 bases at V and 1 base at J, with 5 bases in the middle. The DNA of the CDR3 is TGTGCCAGCAGCTTACAGGGGAACACTGAAGCTTTCTTT. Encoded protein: CASSLQGNTEAFF.

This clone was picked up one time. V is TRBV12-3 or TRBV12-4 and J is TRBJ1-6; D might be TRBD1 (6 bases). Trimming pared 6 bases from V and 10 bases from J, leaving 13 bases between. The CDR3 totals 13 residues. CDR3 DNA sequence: TGTGCCAGCAGCGGGGGGGGCGGATCACCCCTCCACTTT. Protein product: CASSGGGGSPLHF.

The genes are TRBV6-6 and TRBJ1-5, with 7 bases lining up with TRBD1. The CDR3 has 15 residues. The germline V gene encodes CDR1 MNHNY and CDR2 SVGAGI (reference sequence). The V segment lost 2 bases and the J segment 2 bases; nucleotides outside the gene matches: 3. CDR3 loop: CASSYTTGGNQPQHF. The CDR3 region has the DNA TGTGCCAGCAGTTACACTACAGGGGGCAATCAGCCCCAGCATTTT.

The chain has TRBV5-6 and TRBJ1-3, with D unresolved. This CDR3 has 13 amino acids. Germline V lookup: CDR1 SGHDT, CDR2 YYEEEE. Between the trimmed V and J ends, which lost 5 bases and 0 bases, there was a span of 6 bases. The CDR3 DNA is TGTGCCAGCAGTTCATTCTCTGGAAACACCATATATTTT. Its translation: CASSSFSGNTIYF. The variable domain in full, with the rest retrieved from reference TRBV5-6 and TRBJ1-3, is DAGVTQSPTHLIKTRGQQVTLRCSPKSGHDTVSWYQQALGQGPQFIFQYYEEEERQRGNFPDRFSGHQFPNYSSELNVNALLLGDSALYLCASSSFSGNTIYFGEGSWLTVV.

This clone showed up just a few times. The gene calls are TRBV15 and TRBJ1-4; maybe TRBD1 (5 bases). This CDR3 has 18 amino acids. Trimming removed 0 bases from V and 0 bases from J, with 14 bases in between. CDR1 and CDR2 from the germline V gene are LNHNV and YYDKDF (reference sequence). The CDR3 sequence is CATSRDKGPGSTNEKLFF. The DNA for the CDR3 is TGTGCCACCAGCAGAGATAAGGGGCCAGGCTCAACTAATGAAAAACTGTTTTTT.

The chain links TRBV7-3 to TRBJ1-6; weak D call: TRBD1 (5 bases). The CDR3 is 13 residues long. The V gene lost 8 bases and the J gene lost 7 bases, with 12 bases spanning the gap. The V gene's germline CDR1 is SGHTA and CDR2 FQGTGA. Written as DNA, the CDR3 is TGTGCCAGCGGACACCTGGAAAATTCACCCCTCCACTTT. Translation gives CASGHLENSPLHF.

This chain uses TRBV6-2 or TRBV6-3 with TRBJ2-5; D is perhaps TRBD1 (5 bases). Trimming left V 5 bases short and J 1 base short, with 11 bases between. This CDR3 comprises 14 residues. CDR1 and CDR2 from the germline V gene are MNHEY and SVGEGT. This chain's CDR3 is CASSLGLLQETQYF. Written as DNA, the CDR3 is TGTGCCAGCAGTCTGGGGCTCCTCCAAGAGACCCAGTACTTC.